This TCR beta chain was captured in a study of CD8 T cells in ankylosing spondylitis. This CDR3 is 13 amino acids long. The germline V gene encodes CDR1 SGHRS and CDR2 YFSETQ. V lost 3 bases and J lost 6, with 11 bases in between. TCRdb recomputed calls from the 5' RACE reads with MiXCR, one row per CDR3 protein. The sample includes 250,000 to 350,000 distinct CDR3 sequences, approximately 20% of them seen just once. The clonotype comes from a male donor with ankylosing spondylitis or in good health (not recorded which). Sequenced: blood, either unsorted or a sorted T cell fraction (not recorded which). The chain employs TRBV5-1 and TRBJ2-3; weak D call: TRBD2 (6 bases). CDR3: CASSSGGIDTQYF. The CDR3 DNA reads TGCGCCAGCAGCTCCGGCGGGATCGATACGCAGTATTTT.